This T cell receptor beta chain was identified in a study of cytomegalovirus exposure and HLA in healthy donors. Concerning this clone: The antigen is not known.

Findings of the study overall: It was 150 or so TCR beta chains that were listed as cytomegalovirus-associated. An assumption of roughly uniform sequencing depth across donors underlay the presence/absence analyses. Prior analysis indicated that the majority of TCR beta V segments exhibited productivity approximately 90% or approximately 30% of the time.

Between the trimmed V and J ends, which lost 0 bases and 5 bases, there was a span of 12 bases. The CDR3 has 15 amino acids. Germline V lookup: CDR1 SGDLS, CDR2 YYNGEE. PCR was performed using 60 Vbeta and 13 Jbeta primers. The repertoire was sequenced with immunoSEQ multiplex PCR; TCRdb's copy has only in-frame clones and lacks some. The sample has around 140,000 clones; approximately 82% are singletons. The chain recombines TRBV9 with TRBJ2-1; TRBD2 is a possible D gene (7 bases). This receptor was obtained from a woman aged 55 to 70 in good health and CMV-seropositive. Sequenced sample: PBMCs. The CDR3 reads CASSVVSGTNNEQFF. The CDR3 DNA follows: TGTGCCAGCAGCGTAGTGAGCGGGACAAACAATGAGCAGTTCTTC.